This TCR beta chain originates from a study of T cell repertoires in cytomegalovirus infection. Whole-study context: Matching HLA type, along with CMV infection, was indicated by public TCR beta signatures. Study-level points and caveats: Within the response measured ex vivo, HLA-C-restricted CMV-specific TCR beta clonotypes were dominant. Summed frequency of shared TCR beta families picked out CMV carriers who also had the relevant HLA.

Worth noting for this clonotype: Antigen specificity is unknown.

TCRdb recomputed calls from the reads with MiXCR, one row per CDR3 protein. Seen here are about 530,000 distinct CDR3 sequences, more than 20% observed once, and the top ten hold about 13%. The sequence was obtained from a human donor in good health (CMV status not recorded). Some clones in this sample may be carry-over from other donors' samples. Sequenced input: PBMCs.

CDR3 in DNA: TGCAGTGCTAGTGTGGGGGAAAACATTCAGTACTTC. It translates to CSASVGENIQYF. The V and J genes are TRBV20-1 and TRBJ2-4; D assignment may be TRBD1 or TRBD2 (5 bases each). The CDR3 loop spans 12 amino acids. V lost 3 bases and J lost 5, with 8 bases in between. In germline, CDR1 is DFQATT, CDR2 SNEGSKA (reference sequence).